Below, 15 T cell receptor beta chains from the same sample are listed, as sequenced in a study of shared T cell receptors in the human thymus. Data came from immunoSEQ multiplex PCR; TCRdb stores just in-frame clones and leaves some out. The table lists some 660,000 clones, 80% to 90% of them singletons. In addition, the sample was reused for a study of human thymus T cells.

The sample consisted of thymocytes. All receptors come from a boy under three years old with a congenital heart defect.

The chain uses TRBV4-3 and TRBJ2-3, with D perhaps TRBD1 (5 bases). This CDR3 contains 17 residues. V shed 0 bases and J shed 4 bases, with 17 bases lying between them. Germline V gene data show CDR1 as LGHNA and CDR2 as YSLEER. CDR3 sequence: CASSQDFRLGQSDTQYF. For the CDR3, the DNA is TGCGCCAGCAGCCAAGATTTCAGGTTGGGGCAATCAGATACGCAGTATTTT.

The chain is built from TRBV7-2 and TRBJ1-6, with TRBD1 matching over 7 bases. Unmatched junction bases numbered 10, after V lost 2 bases and J lost 12 bases. The CDR3 runs to 15 residues. Germline CDR1 and CDR2: SGHTA and FQGNSA. The CDR3 sequence: CASSLRDRAFGPLHF. The CDR3 DNA is TGTGCCAGCAGCTTAAGAGACAGGGCTTTTGGACCCCTCCACTTT.

The chain recombines TRBV14 with TRBJ2-7, with D maybe TRBD2 (6 bases). This CDR3 contains 13 residues. V lost 3 bases, J lost 4 bases, and 10 bases lay in between. Germline CDR1 reads SGHDN; CDR2 reads FVKESK. The chain's CDR3 is CASSHRESYEQYF. The CDR3 coding sequence is TGTGCCAGCAGCCACCGGGAGTCTTACGAGCAGTACTTC. The full variable domain, completed using reference TRBV14 and TRBJ2-7, is EAGVTQFPSHSVIEKGQTVTLRCDPISGHDNLYWYRRVMGKEIKFLLHFVKESKQDESGMPNNRFLAERTGGTYSTLKVQPAELEDSGVYFCASSHRESYEQYFGPGTRLTVT.

The rearrangement uses TRBV15 and TRBJ1-5; D is unresolved. The V end was cut by 1 base, the J end by 0 bases, with 13 bases between. The CDR3 has 17 residues. In germline, CDR1 is LNHNV, CDR2 YYDKDF (reference sequence). This chain's CDR3 is CATSRGEGAYSNQPQHF. The CDR3 bases are TGTGCCACCAGCAGAGGAGAGGGAGCTTATAGCAATCAGCCCCAGCATTTT.

The V gene is TRBV7-6, the J gene TRBJ2-5, with TRBD2 matching over 8 bases. Germline V gene data show CDR1 as SGHVS and CDR2 as FNYEAQ. J was trimmed by 0 bases and V by 1 base; bases with no gene match: 16. The CDR3 has 20 residues. CDR3 loop: CASSLGGVGLDNTNQETQYF. Here the CDR3 DNA reads TGTGCCAGCAGCTTAGGAGGGGTGGGACTAGACAACACAAACCAAGAGACCCAGTACTTC.

The CDR3 nucleotides read TGTGCCAGCAGCAAAGAGGTGACTAGCGGGAGTAATGAGCAGTTCTTC. Its translation is CASSKEVTSGSNEQFF. The V and J genes are TRBV21-1 and TRBJ2-1; the table calls TRBD2, which could not be checked here. TRBV21-1 is a known pseudogene. The CDR3 contains 16 residues.

The rearrangement links TRBV28 to TRBJ2-1, with D tentatively TRBD2 (6 bases). The CDR3 sequence is 14 residues long. Germline loops: CDR1 MDHEN, CDR2 SYDVKM. V lost 5 bases and J 10 bases, leaving 18 bases between the germline ends. The CDR3: CASSPLYLANEQFF. In DNA form, the CDR3 reads TGTGCCAGCAGTCCACTCTATCTAGCGAACGAGCAGTTCTTC.

This clone was picked up a small number of times. CDR3 bases: TGCAGCGTTGAAATTGTGTGGGAGAACTCTGGAAACACCATATATTTT. Translation gives CSVEIVWENSGNTIYF. V usage is TRBV29-1 and J usage is TRBJ1-3; D is ambiguous. CDR1 and CDR2 (germline): SQVTM, ANQGSEA. Trimming shortened V by 2 bases and J by 0 bases, and 14 bases separated the two germline ends. The CDR3 runs to 16 residues.

This clone showed up just once. V usage is TRBV4-1 and J usage is TRBJ1-2; D ambiguous. Trimming took 0 bases from V and 7 from J, leaving 9 bases between them. The V gene's germline CDR1 is MGHRA and CDR2 YSYEKL. CDR3 size: 13 residues. DNA of the CDR3: TGCGCCAGCAGCCAAGATAGGACTGGTGGCTACACCTTC. Translating it yields CASSQDRTGGYTF.

This clone occurred a few times. This chain connects TRBV4-1 to TRBJ1-1; 9 bases agree with TRBD1. Germline CDR1 and CDR2: MGHRA and YSYEKL. The CDR3 is 13 residues long. V trimming: 4 bases; J trimming: 4 bases; junction bases outside the gene matches: 1. The CDR3 DNA reads as TGCGCCAGCAGCCCACAGGGGGCCACTGAAGCTTTCTTT. Translated: CASSPQGATEAFF.

The CDR3 DNA follows: TGTGCCAGCAGCTTTGGACAGGGGGCGGAAACTGAAGCTTTCTTT. As protein: CASSFGQGAETEAFF. J is TRBJ1-1 and V is TRBV7-9; TRBD1 aligns across 11 bases. The CDR3 runs 15 residues. J was trimmed by 5 bases and V by 3 bases; bases with no gene match: 5. CDR1 and CDR2 (germline): SEHNR, FQNEAQ (reference sequence).

Only one count was recorded for this clone. The rearrangement links TRBV7-3 to TRBJ1-2; D might be TRBD1 (5 bases). The germline CDR1 and CDR2 sequences are SGHTA and FQGTGA. The CDR3 runs to 13 residues. The V end was cut by 5 bases, the J end by 6 bases, with 13 bases between. The DNA of the CDR3 is TGTGCCAGCAGCCCCGGGCAAGGGGATGGCTACACCTTC. Encoded protein: CASSPGQGDGYTF.

The chain carries TRBV14 and TRBJ2-3; weak D call: TRBD2 (6 bases). The ends were cut back, 4 bases at V and 1 base at J, with 9 bases in the middle. CDR1 is SGHDN, CDR2 FVKESK, per germline. This CDR3 has 14 amino acids. Here the CDR3 DNA reads TGTGCCAGCAGCCCGCGGGACGGCACAGATACGCAGTATTTT. Its translation: CASSPRDGTDTQYF.

CDR3 region: CASSLWQVHRTDTQYF. In nucleotides, the CDR3 is TGTGCCAGCAGTTTATGGCAGGTTCACCGCACAGATACGCAGTATTTT. This sequence joins TRBV27 and TRBJ2-3; D unresolved. V gave up 1 base and J gave up 1 base, with 12 bases separating them. The V gene's germline CDR1 is MNHEY and CDR2 SMNVEV (reference sequence). The CDR3 runs to 16 residues.

The chain uses TRBV2 and TRBJ2-6; TRBD1 matches at 9 bases. Trimming removed 1 base from V and 0 bases from J; junction bases left unmatched: 10. Germline CDR1 and CDR2: SNHLY and FYNNEI. The length of the CDR3 is 20 residues. The CDR3 DNA is TGTGCCAGCAGTGAAGACTCAGTGGGGACAGGGACCTCTGGGGCCAACGTCCTGACTTTC. Its protein product is CASSEDSVGTGTSGANVLTF.